This entry lists 27 T cell receptor beta chains sequenced from one sample in a study of blood T cell repertoires in COVID-19. TCRdb keeps only in-frame clones here, not all; method: immunoSEQ multiplex PCR. This table holds 90,000 to 120,000 clones, over 80% found once. The sequencing sample was made of peripheral blood. The receptors here all came from a man aged 50 to 60 with acute or convalescent COVID-19.

V gene TRBV5-4 combines with J gene TRBJ1-3; unclear D gene. This CDR3 spans 15 amino acids. Per the germline V gene, CDR1 is SGHNT and CDR2 is YYREEE (reference sequence). V dropped 0 bases and J dropped 0 bases, with 7 bases sitting between them. The CDR3 coding sequence is TGTGCCAGCAGCTTGGAGACTAGCTCTGGAAACACCATATATTTT. Amino acids: CASSLETSSGNTIYF.

The chain combines TRBV6-4 with TRBJ1-6; D is undetermined. The germline V and J ends were trimmed by 4 bases and 7 bases, with 8 bases remaining between them. Per the germline V gene, CDR1 is MRHNA and CDR2 is SNTAGT. The length of the CDR3 is 13 residues. In DNA form, the CDR3 reads TGTGCCAGCAGTGGGGAGGTCAATTCACCCCTCCACTTT. This translates into CASSGEVNSPLHF.

The chain uses TRBV28 and TRBJ1-4, with D maybe TRBD1 (5 bases). Trimming pared 2 bases from V and 6 bases from J, leaving 7 bases between. The CDR3 totals 13 residues. Germline CDR1 reads MDHEN; CDR2 reads SYDVKM. CDR3 sequence reads: CASSLGRDEKLFF. The CDR3 bases are TGTGCCAGCAGTTTAGGCAGGGATGAAAAACTGTTTTTT. The variable domain in full, completed from reference TRBV28 and TRBJ1-4, reads DVKVTQSSRYLVKRTGEKVFLECVQDMDHENMFWYRQDPGLGLRLIYFSYDVKMKEKGDIPEGYSVSREKKERFSLILESASTNQTSMYLCASSLGRDEKLFFGSGTQLSVL.

The rearrangement links TRBV2 to TRBJ1-5; D perhaps matches TRBD1 (5 bases). The CDR3 spans 15 residues. The ends were cut back, 4 bases at V and 2 bases at J, with 12 bases in the middle. Germline V gene lookup returns CDR1 SNHLY and CDR2 FYNNEI. CDR3 sequence reads: CASSVGRAGNQPQHF. The DNA of the CDR3 is TGTGCCAGCAGTGTAGGCAGGGCGGGCAATCAGCCCCAGCATTTT.

The chain couples TRBV28 to TRBJ1-5, with D perhaps TRBD1 (6 bases). The CDR3 runs 16 residues. V lost 2 bases to trimming and J lost 3 bases, with 14 bases between them. Germline CDR1 is MDHEN and CDR2 is SYDVKM. The CDR3 region is CASSLTGRGYNQPQHF. The DNA of the CDR3 is TGTGCCAGCAGTTTAACAGGCAGGGGATACAATCAGCCCCAGCATTTT.

The chain has TRBV6-2 or TRBV6-3 and TRBJ2-7; D may be TRBD1 (7 bases). Germline V gene sequence: CDR1 MNHEY, CDR2 SVGEGT. This CDR3 region has 15 residues. V was clipped by 0 bases and J by 1 base, with 10 bases between them. The chain's CDR3 is CASSYSTGTSYEQYF. The CDR3 DNA sequence: TGTGCCAGCAGTTACTCGACAGGGACTTCCTACGAGCAGTACTTC.

The chain couples TRBV3-1 (or the pseudogene TRBV3-2) to TRBJ2-4, with a possible D match to TRBD1 (6 bases). In germline, CDR1 is LGHDT, CDR2 YNNKEL (reference sequence). V was shortened by 0 bases and J by 13 bases, with 13 bases between the two germline ends. There are 13 residues in the CDR3. In nucleotides, the CDR3 is TGTGCCAGCAGCCAAGATGTAATCGGACAGCAGTACTTC. Protein sequence: CASSQDVIGQQYF.

CDR3 in amino acids: CASGTGGSSYEQYF. The CDR3 DNA sequence: TGCGCCAGCGGGACAGGGGGCAGCTCCTACGAGCAGTACTTC. This rearrangement joins TRBV10-2 to TRBJ2-7, with 12 bases aligning to TRBD1. Germline V gene lookup returns CDR1 WSHSY and CDR2 SAAADI. The CDR3 extends over 14 amino acids. With V trimmed by 8 bases and J by 0 bases, 2 bases remained unmatched.

The rearrangement uses TRBV29-1 and TRBJ1-2; the D gene is possibly TRBD1 (6 bases). V was trimmed by 2 bases and J by 2 bases, leaving 18 bases between them. The CDR3 spans 16 residues. Germline CDR1 and CDR2: SQVTM and ANQGSEA. In DNA, the CDR3 is TGCAGCGTTGAAAGTCGGTGGGGGCTCCTAAACTATGGCTACACCTTC. Translation: CSVESRWGLLNYGYTF. Filled out from reference TRBV29-1 and TRBJ1-2, the complete variable domain reads SAVISQKPSRDICQRGTSLTIQCQVDSQVTMMFWYRQQPGQSLTLIATANQGSEATYESGFVIDKFPISRPNLTFSTLTVSNMSPEDSSIYLCSVESRWGLLNYGYTFGSGTRLTVV.

V is TRBV19 and J is TRBJ1-2; weak D call: TRBD1 (6 bases). CDR3 length: 13 residues. Trimming took 6 bases from V and 7 from J, leaving 15 bases between them. Germline CDR1 is LNHDA and CDR2 is SQIVND (reference sequence). In DNA, the CDR3 is TGTGCCAGTAGCGAACAGGGAAGGGCTGGCTACACCTTC. Translation: CASSEQGRAGYTF.

The chain couples TRBV30 to TRBJ2-1; TRBD2 matches at 8 bases. J was trimmed by 3 bases and V by 2 bases; bases with no gene match: 6. Per the germline V gene, CDR1 is GTSNPN and CDR2 is SVGIG (reference sequence). The CDR3 is 15 amino acids. CDR3 sequence: CAWSPTSAYYNEQFF. The CDR3, as DNA: TGTGCCTGGAGTCCGACTAGCGCCTACTACAATGAGCAGTTCTTC.

Notes on this clone: The sample carries other DNA sequences with the same CDR3. The chain couples TRBV28 to TRBJ1-6, with TRBD1 identical over 8 bases. The CDR3 runs to 14 residues. Germline trimming cut 3 bases from V and 7 bases from J; bases unmatched to any gene: 2. Germline V gene sequence: CDR1 MDHEN, CDR2 SYDVKM. DNA for the CDR3: TGTGCCAGCAGTTTCGGACAGGGAAATTCACCCCTCCACTTT. The encoded protein is CASSFGQGNSPLHF.

J is TRBJ2-7 and V is TRBV19, with TRBD2 identical over 9 bases. In germline, CDR1 is LNHDA, CDR2 SQIVND (reference sequence). V was clipped by 4 bases and J by 0 bases; unmatched bases: 7. The CDR3 contains 16 residues. The CDR3 region is CASSRLTSGSSYEQYF. CDR3 nucleotides: TGTGCCAGTAGTAGACTGACTAGCGGCAGCTCCTACGAGCAGTACTTC.

J is TRBJ2-3 and V is TRBV6-1, with 8 bases identical to TRBD1. The CDR3 runs to 15 residues. Trimming took 5 bases from V and 3 from J; bases not matched to a gene: 7. Per germline, CDR1 MNHNS and CDR2 SASEGT. CDR3 DNA: TGTGCCAGCAGTTTCCCAGGGGGCTGGACAGATACGCAGTATTTT. The encoded protein is CASSFPGGWTDTQYF.

This chain joins TRBV14 and TRBJ2-2; D is possibly TRBD1 (5 bases). This CDR3 is built from 14 residues. The V and J ends lost 1 base and 3 bases respectively, with 6 bases between them. CDR1 is SGHDN and CDR2 is FVKESK in the germline V gene. The CDR3, as DNA: TGTGCCAGCAGCCAAGGACAGTACACCGGGGAGCTGTTTTTT. Its protein product is CASSQGQYTGELFF.

The chain is built from TRBV24-1 and TRBJ2-1; 14 bases are shared with TRBD2. The CDR3 sequence is 16 residues long. J lost 6 bases, V lost 3 bases, and 3 bases had no gene match. Germline-derived CDR1 and CDR2 are KGHDR and SFDVKD. CDR3 residues: CATSDPGTSGSNEQFF. The CDR3 bases are TGTGCCACCAGTGATCCCGGGACTAGCGGGAGCAATGAGCAGTTCTTC.

The chain combines TRBV28 with TRBJ2-1, with 9 bases matching TRBD2. The V gene's germline CDR1 is MDHEN and CDR2 SYDVKM. The CDR3 is 13 residues long. Trimming removed 6 bases from V and 6 bases from J; junction bases left unmatched: 3. As DNA, the CDR3 is TGTGCCAGCAGGGGACTAGCTGGCAATGAGCAGTTCTTC. Translated: CASRGLAGNEQFF.

This chain links TRBV10-3 with TRBJ1-2; 7 bases agree with TRBD1. The length of the CDR3 is 15 residues. CDR1 and CDR2 (germline): ENHRY, SYGVKD. Trimming removed 2 bases from V and 4 bases from J; junction bases left unmatched: 7. The DNA of the CDR3 is TGTGCCATCAGTGAGACTCGGGACAGCGCCTATGGCTACACCTTC. Protein product: CAISETRDSAYGYTF.

The rearrangement joins TRBV30 to TRBJ1-5; 7 bases are a match to TRBD1. The CDR3 consists of 13 residues. Germline V gives CDR1 GTSNPN, CDR2 SVGIG (reference sequence). J lost 3 bases, V lost 4 bases, and 3 bases had no gene match. CDR3 loop: CAWTGGINQPQHF. The CDR3 nucleotides are TGTGCCTGGACAGGGGGTATCAATCAGCCCCAGCATTTT.

This CDR3 is CASSDSGLWTEAFF. The CDR3 DNA reads as TGTGCCAGCAGTGATTCAGGGTTGTGGACTGAAGCTTTCTTT. The chain combines TRBV6-1 with TRBJ1-1; D may be TRBD1 (5 bases). The CDR3 contains 14 residues. V gave up 3 bases and J gave up 5 bases, with 13 bases separating them. Germline V CDR1 and CDR2: MNHNS, SASEGT.

This clone has a single count. The chain carries TRBV4-2 and TRBJ2-3; 7 positions match TRBD2. After removal of 4 bases from V and 0 bases from J, the junction contained 7 bases not matched to a gene. The CDR3 extends over 16 amino acids. Germline V gene data show CDR1 as LGHNA and CDR2 as YNFKEQ. CDR3 DNA sequence: TGTGCCAGCAGCCCCCGGGGTAGCGGGAGCACAGATACGCAGTATTTT. This gives the protein CASSPRGSGSTDTQYF.

V is TRBV6-5 and J is TRBJ2-3; no firm D call. The V end was cut by 6 bases, the J end by 2 bases, with 12 bases between. CDR1 and CDR2 (germline): MNHEY, SVGAGI. The CDR3 is made up of 14 amino acids. The CDR3 region has the DNA TGTGCCAGCAGCACTTTCCCCTTCACAGATACGCAGTATTTT. It specifies CASSTFPFTDTQYF.

The V call is TRBV24-1, the J call TRBJ2-5; possible D gene TRBD2, 5 bases. The germline CDR1 and CDR2 sequences are KGHDR and SFDVKD. CDR3 length equals 15 residues. Trimming took 0 bases from V and 1 from J, leaving 8 bases between them. In DNA, the CDR3 is TGTGCCACCAGTGATTTGCCGGGAATCCAAGAGACCCAGTACTTC. Protein product: CATSDLPGIQETQYF.

This chain uses TRBV9 with TRBJ2-1, with D possibly TRBD1 on 6 matching bases. The CDR3 is 14 residues long. V was pared by 3 bases and J by 13 bases, with 20 bases between. CDR1 is SGDLS, CDR2 YYNGEE, per germline. The CDR3 DNA reads as TGTGCCAGCAGCGAGACTACAGGGATGAATGGCCAGTTCTTC. It is translated as CASSETTGMNGQFF.

The gene calls are TRBV6-1 and TRBJ1-3; D gene uncertain. Germline CDR1 and CDR2: MNHNS and SASEGT. V was shortened by 1 base and J by 2 bases, with 6 bases between the two germline ends. The CDR3 has 14 residues. The CDR3 DNA sequence: TGTGCCAGCAGTGAAGTCACGGCTGGAAACACCATATATTTT. As protein: CASSEVTAGNTIYF.

The chain employs TRBV2 and TRBJ2-2, with D possibly being TRBD2 (6 bases). The V gene's germline CDR1 is SNHLY and CDR2 FYNNEI. The CDR3 totals 13 residues. V lost 7 bases and J lost 4, with 10 bases in between. The chain's CDR3 is CASNRESTGELFF. The CDR3 DNA reads TGTGCCAGCAATCGGGAGTCCACCGGGGAGCTGTTTTTT. Combining the CDR3 with reference TRBV2 and TRBJ2-2 gives the whole variable domain EPEVTQTPSHQVTQMGQEVILRCVPISNHLYFYWYRQILGQKVEFLVSFYNNEISEKSEIFDDQFSVERPDGSNFTLKIRSTKLEDSAMYFCASNRESTGELFFGEGSRLTVL.

Written as DNA, the CDR3 is TGTGCCAGCAGTGGTGCACGGACCGGGGAGCTGTTTTTT. It encodes CASSGARTGELFF. The rearrangement joins TRBV6-4 to TRBJ2-2; unclear D gene. Germline values: CDR1 MRHNA, CDR2 SNTAGT. The V gene lost 4 bases and the J gene lost 5 bases, with 8 bases spanning the gap. The length of the CDR3 is 13 residues.